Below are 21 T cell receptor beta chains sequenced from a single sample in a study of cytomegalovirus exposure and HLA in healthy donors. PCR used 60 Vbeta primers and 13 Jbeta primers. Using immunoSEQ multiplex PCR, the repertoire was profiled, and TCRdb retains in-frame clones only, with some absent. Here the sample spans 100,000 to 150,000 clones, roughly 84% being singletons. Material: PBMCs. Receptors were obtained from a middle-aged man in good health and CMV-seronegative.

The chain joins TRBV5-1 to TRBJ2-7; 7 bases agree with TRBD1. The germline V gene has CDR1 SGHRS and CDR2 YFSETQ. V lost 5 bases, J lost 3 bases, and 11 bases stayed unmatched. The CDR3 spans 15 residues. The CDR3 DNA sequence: TGCGCCAGCAGTCAGGCGCCGAGGGGGCTCTACGAGCAGTACTTC. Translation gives CASSQAPRGLYEQYF.

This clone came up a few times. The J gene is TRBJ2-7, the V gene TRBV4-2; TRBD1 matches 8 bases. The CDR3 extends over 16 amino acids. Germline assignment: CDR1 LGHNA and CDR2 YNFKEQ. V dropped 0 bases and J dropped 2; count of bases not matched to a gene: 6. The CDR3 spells CASSQDFGTGAYEQYF. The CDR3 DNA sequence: TGTGCCAGCAGCCAAGACTTCGGGACAGGAGCCTACGAGCAGTACTTC.

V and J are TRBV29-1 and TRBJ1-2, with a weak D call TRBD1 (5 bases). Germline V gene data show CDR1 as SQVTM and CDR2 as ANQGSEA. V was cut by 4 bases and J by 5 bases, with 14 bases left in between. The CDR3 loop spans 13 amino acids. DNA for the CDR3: TGCAGCGTTGGCGGGGGGGAGGGTTATGGCTACACCTTC. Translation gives CSVGGGEGYGYTF.

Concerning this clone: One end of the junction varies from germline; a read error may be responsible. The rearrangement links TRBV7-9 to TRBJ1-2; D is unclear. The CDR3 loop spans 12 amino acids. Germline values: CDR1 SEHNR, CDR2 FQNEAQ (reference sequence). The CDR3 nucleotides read TGTCCCAGCAGCTTAGTCGTAGATGGCTACACCTTC. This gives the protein CPSSLVVDGYTF. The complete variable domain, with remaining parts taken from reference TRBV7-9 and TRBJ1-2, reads DTGVSQNPRHKITKRGQNVTFRCDPISEHNRLYWYRQTLGQGPEFLTYFQNEAQLEKSRLLSDRFSAERPKGSFSTLEIQRTEQGDSAMYLCPSSLVVDGYTFGSGTRLTVV.

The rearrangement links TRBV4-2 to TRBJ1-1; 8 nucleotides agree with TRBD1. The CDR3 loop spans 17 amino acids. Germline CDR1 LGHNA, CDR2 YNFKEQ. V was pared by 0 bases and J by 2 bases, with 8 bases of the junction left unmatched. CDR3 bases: TGTGCCAGCAGCCAAGAAGACATCAGGGGGCTTAACACTGAAGCTTTCTTT. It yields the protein CASSQEDIRGLNTEAFF.

The CDR3, as DNA: TGTGCCGGGGCGCGTAGCAACACTGAAGCTTTCTTT. Translation: CAGARSNTEAFF. This chain connects TRBV30 to TRBJ1-1; tentative D call: TRBD1 (5 bases). V shed 8 bases and J shed 2 bases, with 12 bases lying between them. The CDR3 extends over 12 amino acids. Germline V gives CDR1 GTSNPN, CDR2 SVGIG (reference sequence).

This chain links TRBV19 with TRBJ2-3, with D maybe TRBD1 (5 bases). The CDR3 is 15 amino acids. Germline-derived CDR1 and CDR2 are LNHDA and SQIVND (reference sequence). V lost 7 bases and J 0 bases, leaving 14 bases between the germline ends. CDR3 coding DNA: TGTGCCAGTAATAAAAGGTCAGGGAGCACAGATACGCAGTATTTT. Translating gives CASNKRSGSTDTQYF.

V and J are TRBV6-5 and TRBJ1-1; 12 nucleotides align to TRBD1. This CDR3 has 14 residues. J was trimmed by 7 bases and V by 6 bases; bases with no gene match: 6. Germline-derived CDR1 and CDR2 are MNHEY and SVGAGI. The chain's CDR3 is CASSRDRGRFEAFF. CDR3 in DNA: TGTGCCAGCAGCCGGGACAGGGGGCGCTTTGAAGCTTTCTTT.

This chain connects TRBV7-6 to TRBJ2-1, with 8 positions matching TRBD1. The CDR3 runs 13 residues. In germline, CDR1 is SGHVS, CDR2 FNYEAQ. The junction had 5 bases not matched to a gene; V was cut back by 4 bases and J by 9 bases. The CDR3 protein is CASSYGQGFEQFF. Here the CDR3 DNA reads TGTGCCAGCAGCTACGGACAGGGCTTTGAGCAGTTCTTC.

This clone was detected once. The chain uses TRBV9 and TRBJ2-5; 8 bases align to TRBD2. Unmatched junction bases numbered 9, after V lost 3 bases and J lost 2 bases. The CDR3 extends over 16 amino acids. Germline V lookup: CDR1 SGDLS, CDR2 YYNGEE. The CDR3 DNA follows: TGTGCCAGCAGCGAGGGTTATGAGCGGGGGCAAGAGACCCAGTACTTC. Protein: CASSEGYERGQETQYF.

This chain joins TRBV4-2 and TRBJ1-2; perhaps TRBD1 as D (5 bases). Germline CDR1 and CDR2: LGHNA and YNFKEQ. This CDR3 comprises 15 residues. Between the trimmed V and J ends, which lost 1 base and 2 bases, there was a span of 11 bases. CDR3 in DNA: TGTGCCAGCAGCCAAGGGCAGGGCCTAAACTATGGCTACACCTTC. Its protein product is CASSQGQGLNYGYTF.

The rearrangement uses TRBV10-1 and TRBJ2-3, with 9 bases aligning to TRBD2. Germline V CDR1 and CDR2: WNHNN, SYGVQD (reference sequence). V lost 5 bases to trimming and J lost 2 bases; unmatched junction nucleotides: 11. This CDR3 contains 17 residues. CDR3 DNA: TGCGCCAGCAGTTCCCTGCGGGGGGGAGACCTCACAGATACGCAGTATTTT. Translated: CASSSLRGGDLTDTQYF.

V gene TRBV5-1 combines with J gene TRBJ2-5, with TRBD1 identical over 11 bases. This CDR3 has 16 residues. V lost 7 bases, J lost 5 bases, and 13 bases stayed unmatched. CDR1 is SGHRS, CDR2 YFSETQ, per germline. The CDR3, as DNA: TGCGCCAGCTCATCTCCGGACAGGGGGCGACGGGAGACCCAGTACTTC. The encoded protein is CASSSPDRGRRETQYF.

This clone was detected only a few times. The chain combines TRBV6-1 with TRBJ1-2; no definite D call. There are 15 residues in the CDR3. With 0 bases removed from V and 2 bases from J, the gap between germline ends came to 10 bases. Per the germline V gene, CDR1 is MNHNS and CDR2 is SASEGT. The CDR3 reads CASSEAPRGNYGYTF. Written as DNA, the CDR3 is TGTGCCAGCAGTGAAGCGCCCCGGGGAAACTATGGCTACACCTTC.

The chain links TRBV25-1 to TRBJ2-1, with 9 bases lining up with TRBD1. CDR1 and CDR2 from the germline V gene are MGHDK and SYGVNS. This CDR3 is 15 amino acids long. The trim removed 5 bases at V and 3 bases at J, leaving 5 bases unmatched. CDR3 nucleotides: TGTGCCAGCAGTCCCCCGGGACAGGGCTACAATGAGCAGTTCTTC. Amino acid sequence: CASSPPGQGYNEQFF.

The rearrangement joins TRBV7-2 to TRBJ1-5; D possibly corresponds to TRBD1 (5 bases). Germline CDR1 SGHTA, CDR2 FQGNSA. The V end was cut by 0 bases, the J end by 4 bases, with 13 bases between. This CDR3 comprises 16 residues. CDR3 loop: CASSLALRVDNQPQHF. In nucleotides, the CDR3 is TGTGCCAGCAGCTTAGCCCTCAGGGTGGATAATCAGCCCCAGCATTTT.

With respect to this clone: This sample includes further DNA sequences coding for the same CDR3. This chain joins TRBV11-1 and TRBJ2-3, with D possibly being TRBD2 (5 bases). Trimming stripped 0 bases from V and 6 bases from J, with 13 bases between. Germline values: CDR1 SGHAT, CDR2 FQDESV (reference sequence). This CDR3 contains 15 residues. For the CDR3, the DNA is TGTGCCAGCAGCTTAGCAAAGGCGGGCGGGGATACGCAGTATTTT. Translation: CASSLAKAGGDTQYF.

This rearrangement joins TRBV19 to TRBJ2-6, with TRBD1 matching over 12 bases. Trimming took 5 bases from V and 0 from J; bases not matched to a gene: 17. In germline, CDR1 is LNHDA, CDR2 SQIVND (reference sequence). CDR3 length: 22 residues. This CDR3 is CASSAPGGGQGASSSGANVLTF. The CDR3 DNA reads TGTGCCAGTAGTGCCCCGGGGGGGGGACAGGGGGCGTCAAGCTCTGGGGCCAACGTCCTGACTTTC.

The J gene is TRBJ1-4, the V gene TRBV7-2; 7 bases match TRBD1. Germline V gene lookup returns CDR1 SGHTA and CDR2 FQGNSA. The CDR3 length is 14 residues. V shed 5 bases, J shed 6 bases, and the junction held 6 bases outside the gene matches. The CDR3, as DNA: TGTGCCAGCAGCCCTCGACAGGGCGATGAAAAACTGTTTTTT. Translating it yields CASSPRQGDEKLFF.

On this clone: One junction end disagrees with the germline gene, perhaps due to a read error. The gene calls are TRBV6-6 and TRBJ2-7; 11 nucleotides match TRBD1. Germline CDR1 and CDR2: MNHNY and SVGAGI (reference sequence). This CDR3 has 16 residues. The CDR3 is CASSYAPGQGGYVQYF. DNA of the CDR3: TGTGCCAGCAGTTACGCCCCGGGACAGGGGGGCTACGTGCAGTACTTC.

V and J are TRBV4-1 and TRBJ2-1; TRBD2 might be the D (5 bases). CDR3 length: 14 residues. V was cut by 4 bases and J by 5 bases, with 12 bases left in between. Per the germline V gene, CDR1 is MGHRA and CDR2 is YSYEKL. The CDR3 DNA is TGCGCCAGCAGCCTCCGGGAAGCTGACAATGAGCAGTTCTTC. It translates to CASSLREADNEQFF.